This TCR beta chain was captured by sequencing in a study of OX40 agonist ivuxolimab in advanced cancers. Study-wide background: The patients' treatment was ivuxolimab, an agonistic anti-OX40 (CD134) antibody.

This CDR3 comprises 12 residues. V lost 4 bases and J lost 7; bases outside the gene matches: 5. The germline gives CDR1 SGHNT, CDR2 YYREEE (reference sequence). This table comes from immunoSEQ multiplex PCR, and its TCRdb copy is limited to in-frame clones, with some not included. The sample contains 35,000 to 45,000 clones, more than 70% of which appear only once. The sequence was collected from an adult with an advanced solid tumor such as melanoma, head and neck, liver or kidney cancer. This sample comprised CD4+ or CD8+ T cells sorted from blood, obtained in a trial of the OX40 agonist ivuxolimab. The rearrangement joins TRBV5-4 to TRBJ2-7; 7 bases are a match to TRBD2. The CDR3 is CASSGPGGEQYF. In DNA form, the CDR3 reads TGTGCCAGCAGCGGCCCGGGAGGTGAGCAGTACTTC.